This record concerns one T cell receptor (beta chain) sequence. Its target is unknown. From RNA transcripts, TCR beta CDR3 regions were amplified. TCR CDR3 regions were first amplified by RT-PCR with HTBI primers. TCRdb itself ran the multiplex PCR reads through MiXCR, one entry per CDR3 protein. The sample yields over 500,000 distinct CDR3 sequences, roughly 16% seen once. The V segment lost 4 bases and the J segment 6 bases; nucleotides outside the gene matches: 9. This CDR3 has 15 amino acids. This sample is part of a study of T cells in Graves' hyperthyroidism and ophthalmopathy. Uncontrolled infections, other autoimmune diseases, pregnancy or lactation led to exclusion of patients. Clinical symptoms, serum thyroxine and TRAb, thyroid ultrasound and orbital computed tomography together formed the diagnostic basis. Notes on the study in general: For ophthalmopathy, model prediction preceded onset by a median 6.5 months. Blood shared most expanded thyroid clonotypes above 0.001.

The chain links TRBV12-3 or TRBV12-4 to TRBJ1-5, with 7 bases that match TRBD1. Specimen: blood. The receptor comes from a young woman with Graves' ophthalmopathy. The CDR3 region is CASSYRTGRGQPQHF. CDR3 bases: TGTGCCAGCAGTTATCGGACAGGAAGGGGTCAGCCCCAGCATTTT.